The T cell receptor beta chain described here comes from a study of identical twins. Germline V gene lookup returns CDR1 LNHDA and CDR2 SQIVND (reference sequence). V gave up 6 bases and J gave up 2 bases, with 14 bases separating them. CDR3 length: 15 amino acids. Unique molecular identifiers were present on the cDNA, and a universal primer site came from template switching. TCRdb used MiXCR to reprocess the 5' RACE reads, holding one entry per CDR3 protein. The sample lists 250,000 to 350,000 distinct CDR3 sequences; roughly 10% were seen once. Another study also made use of these data, one on yellow fever vaccine responses in identical twins.

The origin of this receptor is a woman aged 18-29 years in good health. V is TRBV19 and J is TRBJ2-1; no firm D call. The sequenced sample was CD8+ T cells sorted from blood. This CDR3 is CASSDDVWTYNEQFF. The CDR3 coding sequence is TGTGCCAGTAGCGACGATGTATGGACCTACAATGAGCAGTTCTTC. Full variable domain (outside the CDR3, taken from reference TRBV19 and TRBJ2-1): DGGITQSPKYLFRKEGQNVTLSCEQNLNHDAMYWYRQDPGQGLRLIYYSQIVNDFQKGDIAEGYSVSREKKESFPLTVTSAQKNPTAFYLCASSDDVWTYNEQFFGPGTRLTVL.